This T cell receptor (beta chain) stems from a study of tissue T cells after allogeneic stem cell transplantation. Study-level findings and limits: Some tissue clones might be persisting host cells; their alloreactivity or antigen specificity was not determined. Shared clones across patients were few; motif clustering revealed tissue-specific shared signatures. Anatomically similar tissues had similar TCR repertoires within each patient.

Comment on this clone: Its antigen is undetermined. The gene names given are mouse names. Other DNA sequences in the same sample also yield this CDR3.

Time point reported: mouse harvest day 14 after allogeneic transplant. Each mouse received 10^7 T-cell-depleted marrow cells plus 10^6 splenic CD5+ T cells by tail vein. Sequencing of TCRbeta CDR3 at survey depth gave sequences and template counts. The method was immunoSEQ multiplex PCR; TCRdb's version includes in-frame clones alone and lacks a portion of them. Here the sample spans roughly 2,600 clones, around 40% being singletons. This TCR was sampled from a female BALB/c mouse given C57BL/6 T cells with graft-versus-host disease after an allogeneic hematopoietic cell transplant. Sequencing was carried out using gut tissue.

The sequenced part of the CDR3 DNA is TGTGCCAGCAGTCGGCAGGGGGCAAACACAGAAGTCTTC. Amino acids: CASSRQGANTEVF. The entire CDR3 is CASSRQGANTEVFF. V and J are TRBV26 and TRBJ1-1; 7 nucleotides line up with TRBD1. The observed sequence ends 1 residue before the CDR3 terminus, with the missing tail filled in from the germline J gene. Germline V gene sequence: CDR1 KGHPV, CDR2 FQNQEV (reference sequence). There are 14 residues in the CDR3. V shed 4 bases and J 0 bases; nucleotides not matched to a gene: 2.